Listed below are T cell receptor beta chains from one sample, sequenced in a study of blood T cell repertoires in COVID-19. Here immunoSEQ multiplex PCR was the method, and the copy in TCRdb shows in-frame clones only, minus some. The sample comprises tens of thousands of clones, more than 70% of which are singletons, and 22% rests with the top ten. What was sequenced was peripheral blood. Every receptor here comes from a woman aged 80 or older in a cohort sampled during active or convalescent COVID-19. The CDR3 runs from the conserved cysteine through the conserved F or W. D genes are given only for firm matches. Only some rows state a clone size, as once, few, many or a class for expanded clones.

DNA: TGTGCCAGCAGTTACGGGGCAGGGGGGAAAGACGGGGAGCTGTTTTTT; CDR3: CASSYGAGGKDGELFF; V: TRBV6-5; D: .; size: once; J: TRBJ2-2
DNA: TGCGCCAGCAGCCAGTCAACAGGGGTTTGGGGTACTGAAGCTTTCTTT; CDR3: CASSQSTGVWGTEAFF; V: TRBV4-1; D: TRBD1; size: .; J: TRBJ1-1
DNA: TGTGCCAGCAGCTTAAGGGCCACCGGGGAGCTGTTTTTT; CDR3: CASSLRATGELFF; V: TRBV7-3; D: .; size: .; J: TRBJ2-2
DNA: TGTGCCAGCAGCCCATACCGACAGGTTAACTATGGCTACACCTTC; CDR3: CASSPYRQVNYGYTF; V: TRBV27; D: .; size: .; J: TRBJ1-2
DNA: TGTGCCAGCAGCTTGATCGGACAGGGGGACACCGGGGAGCTGTTTTTT; CDR3: CASSLIGQGDTGELFF; V: TRBV5-4; D: TRBD1; size: .; J: TRBJ2-2
DNA: TGTGCCAGTAAGGGGGCGGACGGGCGGGAGACCCAGTACTTC; CDR3: CASKGADGRETQYF; V: TRBV19; D: TRBD1; size: .; J: TRBJ2-5
DNA: TGTGCCAGCAGTGATCCGAGAAGCGGGAGGGGTTATGAGCAGTTCTTC; CDR3: CASSDPRSGRGYEQFF; V: TRBV25-1; D: TRBD2; size: .; J: TRBJ2-1
DNA: TGCGCCAGCAGCTTGGCCGCTAGCGGGAGGAACCAAGAGACCCAGTACTTC; CDR3: CASSLAASGRNQETQYF; V: TRBV5-1; D: TRBD2; size: .; J: TRBJ2-5
DNA: TGTGCCAGCAGCTTGACAGGGGTCGAGACCCAGTACTTC; CDR3: CASSLTGVETQYF; V: TRBV5-8; D: TRBD1; size: .; J: TRBJ2-5
DNA: TGTGCCAGCAGCAAAAAAGGGATTGTCCGGGTGACTAGGACCCAGTACTTC; CDR3: CASSKKGIVRVTRTQYF; V: TRBV21-1; D: .; size: .; J: TRBJ2-5
DNA: TGCGCCAGCAGCCGATATGGGGGGGACTTAGCCAAAAACATTCAGTACTTC; CDR3: CASSRYGGDLAKNIQYF; V: TRBV5-1; D: TRBD2; size: .; J: TRBJ2-4
DNA: TGTGCCAGCAGCTCCCGACAGGGGGCAGGTGAAGCTTTCTTT; CDR3: CASSSRQGAGEAFF; V: TRBV11-3; D: TRBD1; size: .; J: TRBJ1-1
DNA: TGTGCCATCCGGGCCGAGGGTCAGCCCCAGCATTTT; CDR3: CAIRAEGQPQHF; V: TRBV10-3; D: .; size: few; J: TRBJ1-5
DNA: TGTGCCAGCAGCCCGTACGAGACATCGTATGGCTACACCTTC; CDR3: CASSPYETSYGYTF; V: TRBV5-5; D: .; size: .; J: TRBJ1-2
DNA: TGTGCCAGCAGTTTCTTCACAGGGGGCATCCGCGGCTACACCTTC; CDR3: CASSFFTGGIRGYTF; V: TRBV27; D: TRBD1; size: .; J: TRBJ1-2
DNA: TGCGCCAGCAGCCGCATCCTAGCGGGAGGGCCGAATGAGCAGTTCTTC; CDR3: CASSRILAGGPNEQFF; V: TRBV4-1; D: TRBD2; size: .; J: TRBJ2-1
DNA: TGTGCCTCCAATAGCGGGGGGTTCGCCGAGCAGTACTTC; CDR3: CASNSGGFAEQYF; V: TRBV30; D: TRBD2; size: .; J: TRBJ2-7
DNA: TGTGCCAGCAGTGGTCAGGGGATGAATTCACCCCTCCACTTT; CDR3: CASSGQGMNSPLHF; V: TRBV6-4; D: .; size: .; J: TRBJ1-6
DNA: TGTGCCAGTATGGGAGAACGGTTCCTAGCCAAAAACATTCAGTACTTC; CDR3: CASMGERFLAKNIQYF; V: TRBV19; D: .; size: .; J: TRBJ2-4
DNA: TGTGCCAGCTCACCGAGCGCCAACTATGGCTACACCTTC; CDR3: CASSPSANYGYTF; V: TRBV18; D: .; size: .; J: TRBJ1-2
DNA: TGTGCCACCAGCAGAGAGAGCCGGGGGGGGCCGAAAGAGACCCAGTACTTC; CDR3: CATSRESRGGPKETQYF; V: TRBV15; D: TRBD2; size: .; J: TRBJ2-5
DNA: TGTGCCTGGGACATAAGCGTTAACTATGGCTACACCTTC; CDR3: CAWDISVNYGYTF; V: TRBV30; D: .; size: .; J: TRBJ1-2
DNA: TGTGCCAGCAGCTCTGGGACTAGCGGACCCTACAATGAGCAGTTCTTC; CDR3: CASSSGTSGPYNEQFF; V: TRBV5-4; D: TRBD2; size: .; J: TRBJ2-1
DNA: TGCGCCAGCAGCTTGGTGACTAGCTTTTACAATGAGCAGTTCTTC; CDR3: CASSLVTSFYNEQFF; V: TRBV5-1; D: TRBD2; size: .; J: TRBJ2-1
DNA: TGTGCCAGCAGCCAAGCTGAAACTCTAGCGTCCAAAAACATTCAGTACTTC; CDR3: CASSQAETLASKNIQYF; V: TRBV3-1/TRBV3-2; D: .; size: once; J: TRBJ2-4
DNA: TGTGCCAGCAGTGGAATTGTTGGGACACCCGACTACGAGCAGTACTTC; CDR3: CASSGIVGTPDYEQYF; V: TRBV6-1; D: .; size: .; J: TRBJ2-7
DNA: TGTGCCAGCAGCTTAAGTTGGGCGAACACTGAAGCTTTCTTT; CDR3: CASSLSWANTEAFF; V: TRBV11-3; D: .; size: .; J: TRBJ1-1
DNA: TGCGCCAGCAGTGAGGGGGCGTACTATGGCTACACCTTC; CDR3: CASSEGAYYGYTF; V: TRBV10-1; D: .; size: .; J: TRBJ1-2
DNA: TGCAGCGCTAGGGGGGGACTCACAGATACGCAGTATTTT; CDR3: CSARGGLTDTQYF; V: TRBV29-1; D: .; size: .; J: TRBJ2-3
DNA: TGTGCCAGCAGCTTGGGGGGGCCGTCCGGGGAGCTGTTTTTT; CDR3: CASSLGGPSGELFF; V: TRBV5-4; D: .; size: .; J: TRBJ2-2
DNA: TGTGCCAGCAGTTACGGTCAGGGGGTTAGCACAGATACGCAGTATTTT; CDR3: CASSYGQGVSTDTQYF; V: TRBV6-5; D: TRBD1; size: .; J: TRBJ2-3
DNA: TGCGCCAGCAGCTCCGGAGGACGGCGAGGTGATGGCTACACCTTC; CDR3: CASSSGGRRGDGYTF; V: TRBV5-1; D: .; size: .; J: TRBJ1-2
DNA: TGTGCCAGCAGCACCCGACGACAGTCCCTGAGCACAGATACGCAGTATTTT; CDR3: CASSTRRQSLSTDTQYF; V: TRBV11-3; D: .; size: few; J: TRBJ2-3
DNA: TGTGCCAGTAGTAAACGTCCCGGGACAGGCGAATATGGCTACACCTTC; CDR3: CASSKRPGTGEYGYTF; V: TRBV19; D: TRBD1; size: once; J: TRBJ1-2
DNA: TGTGCCAGCAGCCAAGGTTGGGGATTAGCGAATACCTACGAGCAGTACTTC; CDR3: CASSQGWGLANTYEQYF; V: TRBV4-2; D: .; size: few; J: TRBJ2-7
DNA: TGTGCCAGTAGTATAGGCGAGGGTAGTCAGCCCCAGCATTTT; CDR3: CASSIGEGSQPQHF; V: TRBV19; D: .; size: once; J: TRBJ1-5
DNA: TGTGCCAGCAGCCGGAACAGGGGTGGTTACTATGGCTACACCTTC; CDR3: CASSRNRGGYYGYTF; V: TRBV3-1/TRBV3-2; D: TRBD1; size: .; J: TRBJ1-2
DNA: TGTGCCTGGACAGGGTCAGGGAACACTGAAGCTTTCTTT; CDR3: CAWTGSGNTEAFF; V: TRBV30; D: .; size: once; J: TRBJ1-1
DNA: TGTGCCAGCACCAACTGGGGACAGGGTAGTTCACCCCTCCACTTT; CDR3: CASTNWGQGSSPLHF; V: TRBV7-9; D: TRBD1; size: .; J: TRBJ1-6
DNA: TGTGCCAGCAGGGCTACAGGGGCAGGGGAAAAACTGTTTTTT; CDR3: CASRATGAGEKLFF; V: TRBV2; D: TRBD1; size: .; J: TRBJ1-4
DNA: TGTGCCAGCACCTCGCAGGCGTATGGCTACACCTTC; CDR3: CASTSQAYGYTF; V: TRBV7-2; D: .; size: .; J: TRBJ1-2